Listed below are T cell receptor beta chains from one sample, sequenced in a study of CD8+CD57+ T cells in acquired aplastic anemia. One entry per CDR3 protein, called by TCRdb with MiXCR from the reads. The data hold 150,000 to 200,000 distinct CDR3 sequences, with around 65% observed a single time. Sequencing was done on a sample of sorted CD4+, CD8+, or CD8+CD57+ T cells (not recorded which) from PBMCs. The receptors were sampled from a human donor with severe aplastic anemia or a healthy control (not recorded which). Both conserved end residues are part of each CDR3. Each record gives: D gene, J gene, V gene, clone size, CDR3 DNA, CDR3 protein. The D gene is left open where the match is weak. Rows may omit the clone size; those that give it use once, few, many or a size class.

>-|TRBJ2-1|TRBV7-9|many
TGTGCCAGCAGCAAGGGACTCTACAATGAGCAGTTCTTC
CASSKGLYNEQFF
>-|TRBJ1-2|TRBV6-5|many
TGTGCCAGCACACCCATTCCAGGGAGTTCCTATGGCTACACCTTC
CASTPIPGSSYGYTF
>-|TRBJ1-5|TRBV20-1|-
TGCAGTGCTAGCCCGAGGGATAGCAATCAGCCCCAGCATTTT
CSASPRDSNQPQHF
>TRBD2|TRBJ2-1|TRBV20-1|-
TGCAGTGCTACACGACCAGGGAGGCGGGAGAACTACAATGAGCAGTTCTTC
CSATRPGRRENYNEQFF
>TRBD1|TRBJ2-7|TRBV20-1|-
TGCAGTGCTAGGGAAGACAGGGAACCCTCCTACGAGCAGTACTTC
CSAREDREPSYEQYF
>TRBD1|TRBJ2-5|TRBV25-1|-
TGTGCCAGCATGACAGGGGCCCGAGAGACCCAGTACTTC
CASMTGARETQYF
>-|TRBJ1-2|TRBV7-2|-
TGTGCCAGCAGCTTGTCCAGCGGGTACACCTTC
CASSLSSGYTF
>-|TRBJ2-7|TRBV10-1|-
TGCGCCAGCAGTCGCCGGGGGCCTCCCTACGAGCAGTACTTC
CASSRRGPPYEQYF
>-|TRBJ2-7|TRBV7-9|-
TGTGCCACCGACTACGAGCAGTACTTC
CATDYEQYF
>-|TRBJ2-3|TRBV7-9|many
TGTGCCAGCATCTTGGGGTTAACTAGCACAGATACGCAGTATTTT
CASILGLTSTDTQYF
>-|TRBJ2-1|TRBV15|-
TGTGCCACCAGCAGAGTCGATCTGTCCGATGAGCAGTTCTTC
CATSRVDLSDEQFF
>-|TRBJ1-5|TRBV19|-
TGTGCCAGTATCCCGAAGGTCACAGGTAGACGACAGCCTCAGCATTTT
CASIPKVTGRRQPQHF
>TRBD1|TRBJ2-7|TRBV2|-
TGTGCCAGCGGCTCCAGACAGGGGTACCACGAGCAGTACTTC
CASGSRQGYHEQYF
>-|TRBJ2-7|TRBV4-1|few
TGCGCCAGCAGCCGTCCAGGGGGGCCCTACGAGCAGTACTTC
CASSRPGGPYEQYF
>TRBD1|TRBJ2-7|TRBV29-1|once
TGCAGCGTTGAAGGGACAGGGCGGTACGAGCAGTACTTC
CSVEGTGRYEQYF
>-|TRBJ2-7|TRBV7-2|-
TGTGCCAGCAGCTCAACATCCAGTGCCCTTCTCGAGCAGTACTTC
CASSSTSSALLEQYF
>-|TRBJ2-3|TRBV10-3|-
TGTGCCATCAGTGAACCCGATTTGAACACAGATACGCAGTATTTT
CAISEPDLNTDTQYF
>-|TRBJ2-2|TRBV5-1|-
TGCGCCAGCAGCTTGGAGCCTAGCGTGGGCGCCGGGGAGCTGTTTTTT
CASSLEPSVGAGELFF
>-|TRBJ2-7|TRBV29-1|-
TGCAGCGTTGCCAGGAGCTCCTACGAGCAGTACTTC
CSVARSSYEQYF
>-|TRBJ1-1|TRBV4-3|-
TGCGCCAGCAGCCAAGATTGGGCGAGTGACACTGAAGCTTTCTTT
CASSQDWASDTEAFF
>TRBD2|TRBJ2-2|TRBV20-1|-
TGCAGTGCTGGCCCTCGGCGGGGGAAGGACACCGGGGAGCTGTTTTTT
CSAGPRRGKDTGELFF
>-|TRBJ1-2|TRBV20-1|-
TGCAGTGCTATTACGGGAAACCTCCGTGGCTACACCTTC
CSAITGNLRGYTF
>-|TRBJ1-1|TRBV10-3|-
TGTGCCATCAGTGACAGGGGCGCTACACTCGAAGCTTTCTTT
CAISDRGATLEAFF
>-|TRBJ2-6|TRBV15|many
TGTGCCACCAGCAGAGATCTTGGCTCTGGGGCCAACGTCCTGACTTTC
CATSRDLGSGANVLTF
>TRBD2|TRBJ2-7|TRBV24-1|-
TGTGCCACCAGTGGGGGGACTAGCGGGACCAGGACCTACGAGCAGTACTTC
CATSGGTSGTRTYEQYF
>TRBD2|TRBJ2-1|TRBV3-1|few
TGTGCCAGCAGCCAAGATGGGCTAGCGGGGGGATTATACAATGAGCAGTTCTTC
CASSQDGLAGGLYNEQFF
>-|TRBJ1-6|TRBV7-9|-
TGTGCCAGCAGCTTAGGCGGCGGGATGAGGTCACCCCTCCACTTT
CASSLGGGMRSPLHF
>TRBD1|TRBJ1-6|TRBV5-8|few
TGTGCCAGCAGCCCGGACAGGGACGTGAGGCGTTCACCCCTCCACTTT
CASSPDRDVRRSPLHF
>-|TRBJ1-1|TRBV7-2|-
TGTGCCAGCAGCTTAACCCTCGGAGGATCAAGGACTGAGGCTTTCTTT
CASSLTLGGSRTEAFF
>TRBD1|TRBJ1-2|TRBV15|-
TGTGCCTCTCGGGGGGCAGGGGGGCATGGCTACACCTTC
CASRGAGGHGYTF
>TRBD1|TRBJ2-5|TRBV10-3|few
TGTGCCATCAGTGTAGGGACAGGGCCACGGCGTCGCCTAGAGACCCAGTACTTC
CAISVGTGPRRRLETQYF
>-|TRBJ2-7|TRBV7-8|-
TGTGCCAGCAGCTTAGTTAGGGACGAGCAGTACTTC
CASSLVRDEQYF
>-|TRBJ1-2|TRBV5-1|-
TGCGCCAGCAGCTCGGTGACAGGAGGCTACTATGGCTACACCTTC
CASSSVTGGYYGYTF
>TRBD1|TRBJ1-4|TRBV13|-
TGTGCCAGCAGCTTAGGGACAGGGAACGAAAAACTGTTTTTT
CASSLGTGNEKLFF
>-|TRBJ1-6|TRBV7-2|-
TGTGCCAGCAGCTTAAGGAAGACAGGAGGGCCCCTCCACTTT
CASSLRKTGGPLHF
>-|TRBJ2-1|TRBV7-9|few
TGTGCCAGCAGCCCTCCGGGCCAAGGCCACAATGAGCAGTTCTTC
CASSPPGQGHNEQFF
>TRBD2|TRBJ2-1|TRBV5-8|many
TGTGCCAGCAGCGATAGCGGGGGGACTCAGTTCTTC
CASSDSGGTQFF
>TRBD2|TRBJ2-7|TRBV10-3|-
TGTGCCATCAGCGAGTCAGTGGCGGGGGGTGGGTACGAGCAGTACTTC
CAISESVAGGGYEQYF
>-|TRBJ2-3|TRBV29-1|-
TGCAGCGTTGGGCTTGGAGGGGCCGATACGCAGTATTTT
CSVGLGGADTQYF
>TRBD1|TRBJ1-1|TRBV2|-
TGTGCCAGCATGGCGGACAGGGGAAACACTGAAGCTTTCTTT
CASMADRGNTEAFF
>TRBD1|TRBJ2-2|TRBV10-3|few
TGTGCCATCAGCCCGGGACAGGTCACCGGGGAGCTGTTTTTT
CAISPGQVTGELFF
>TRBD1|TRBJ2-5|TRBV14|-
TGTGCCAGCAGCCAAGGTTTCCGGGACAGTTACTACTTC
CASSQGFRDSYYF
>TRBD1|TRBJ1-4|TRBV14|-
TGTGCCAGCAGCCAAGTACCGGGACAGGGGGACTGGGGAACTAATGAAAAACTGTTTTTT
CASSQVPGQGDWGTNEKLFF
>-|TRBJ2-2|TRBV20-1|-
TGCAGTGCTCCAAGGATCGCGAACACCGGGGAGCTGTTTTTT
CSAPRIANTGELFF
>-|TRBJ2-7|TRBV7-9|-
TGTGCCAGCAGCGGAGGACAAGGGAGCTACGAGCAGTACTTC
CASSGGQGSYEQYF
>-|TRBJ2-1|TRBV7-7|many
TGTGCTAGCAGCTTAGAGGGCCTCTACAATGAGCAGTTCTTC
CASSLEGLYNEQFF
>TRBD1|TRBJ2-7|TRBV10-3|-
TGTGCCAGCAGAGTCGGGACAGGGGGCGAGCAGTACTTC
CASRVGTGGEQYF
>-|TRBJ1-1|TRBV7-2|-
TGTGCCAGCAGCTCAGGGGAGGTGAACACTGAAGCTTTCTTT
CASSSGEVNTEAFF
>TRBD1|TRBJ2-3|TRBV7-2|-
TGTGCCAGCAGCTTACCGTCGGGGACAGGGGGCGCAGATACGCAGTATTTT
CASSLPSGTGGADTQYF
>-|TRBJ1-2|TRBV19|-
TGTGCCAGTATGGAGTACCGTGAGAGGGGTAACTATGGCTACACCTTC
CASMEYRERGNYGYTF
>TRBD1|TRBJ1-2|TRBV14|-
TGTGCCAGCAGCCTCCCCCGAGGGACAGGGGGCAACCCTAACTATGGCTACACCTTC
CASSLPRGTGGNPNYGYTF
>-|TRBJ1-5|TRBV11-2|-
TGTGCCAGCAGCTTAGTTGATGATCAGCCCCAGCATTTT
CASSLVDDQPQHF
>-|TRBJ2-6|TRBV7-9|once
TGTGCCAGCAGTTTGGACACCAACGTCCTGACTTTC
CASSLDTNVLTF
>-|TRBJ2-1|TRBV20-1|-
TGCAGTGCTAGAGAGGGGGTCAGGGACAATGAGCAGTTCTTC
CSAREGVRDNEQFF
>-|TRBJ2-5|TRBV2|-
TGTGCCAGCAGTAGAGAGATCGCGGAGACCCAGTACTTC
CASSREIAETQYF
>TRBD1|TRBJ1-3|TRBV7-8|many
TGTGCCAGCAGCGAGGACAGGGGGGTATACACCATATATTTT
CASSEDRGVYTIYF
>TRBD1|TRBJ2-7|TRBV24-1|-
TGTGCCACCAGTGCAGGGGGCAACTACGAGCAGTACTTC
CATSAGGNYEQYF
>TRBD1|TRBJ2-6|TRBV6-4|many
TGTGCCAGCAGCGCCGGGACAGCCTCTGGGGCCAACGTCCTGACTTTC
CASSAGTASGANVLTF
>TRBD2|TRBJ2-1|TRBV2|-
TGTGCCAGCTTCCCGGGGGGTGGTAAGGGGTACAATGAGCAGTTCTTC
CASFPGGGKGYNEQFF